The 22 T cell receptor beta chains in this list originate from one sample, sequenced in a study of cytomegalovirus exposure and HLA in healthy donors (dated by TCRdb to the late 2010s). The library was obtained by the immunoSEQ multiplex PCR assay. For the multiplex PCR, a mixture combining 60 forward primers for TCR Vbeta segments and 13 reverse primers for TCR Jbeta segments was used. Entries here come from immuneACCESS through TCRdb and include only in-frame sequences with V and J called. Some clones fail to appear in such tables; in the studies checked, an unresolved V gene covers under half of the shortfall, and the cause of the remainder is unknown. The sample yields 200,000 or so clones; 82% were counted once. Approximately 6.5% of the sample goes to the ten largest clones. The material sequenced was PBMCs. These receptors came from a woman aged 45-65 years in good health and CMV-seropositive.

The gene calls are TRBV9 and TRBJ2-3; TRBD2 aligns across 7 bases. The ends lost 0 bases at V and 2 bases at J; junction bases unmatched: 6. This CDR3 comprises 16 residues. Germline assignment: CDR1 SGDLS and CDR2 YYNGEE. The CDR3 region has the DNA TGTGCCAGCAGCGTAGAGCCCGGGAGGATCACAGATACGCAGTATTTT. Its protein product is CASSVEPGRITDTQYF.

The CDR3 DNA sequence: TGTGCCAGCAGCCCCCGAGACAGGAACACCGGGGAGCTGTTTTTT. Translation gives CASSPRDRNTGELFF. The J gene is TRBJ2-2, the V gene TRBV9, with D possibly TRBD1 on 5 matching bases. Germline V gives CDR1 SGDLS, CDR2 YYNGEE. V was cut by 4 bases and J by 1 base, with 11 bases left in between. The CDR3 runs 15 residues.

The rearrangement joins TRBV6-6 to TRBJ2-3, with D possibly TRBD2 on 5 matching bases. CDR1 MNHNY and CDR2 SVGAGI come from the germline V gene (reference sequence). The CDR3 totals 15 residues. Trimming took off 5 bases at V and 5 bases at J, with 17 bases between the two ends. The CDR3 coding sequence is TGTGCCAGCAGTCGAGGCGGGTTGGAAAAAGATACGCAGTATTTT. This codes for CASSRGGLEKDTQYF.

The chain has TRBV5-8 and TRBJ2-7; possibly TRBD2 for D (5 bases). The germline gives CDR1 SGHTS, CDR2 YDEGEE. The CDR3 length is 13 residues. Trimming shortened V by 0 bases and J by 6 bases, and 10 bases separated the two germline ends. The DNA of the CDR3 is TGTGCCAGCAGCTTGGTCGGGATCGTCGAGCAGTACTTC. Translated, it gives CASSLVGIVEQYF. Together with reference TRBV5-8 and TRBJ2-7, the CDR3 gives the full variable domain: EAGVTQSPTHLIKTRGQQATLRCSPISGHTSVYWYQQALGLGLQFLLWYDEGEERNRGNFPPRFSGRQFPNYSSELNVNALELEDSALYLCASSLVGIVEQYFGPGTRLTVT.

The V call is TRBV5-1, the J call TRBJ2-7, with 8 bases lining up with TRBD1. The CDR3 totals 13 residues. Germline assignment: CDR1 SGHRS and CDR2 YFSETQ. The trim removed 4 bases at V and 3 bases at J, leaving 3 bases unmatched. CDR3 DNA sequence: TGCGCCAGCAGCCAGGGACAGGTCTACGAGCAGTACTTC. It specifies CASSQGQVYEQYF. Full variable domain (outside the CDR3, taken from reference TRBV5-1 and TRBJ2-7): KAGVTQTPRYLIKTRGQQVTLSCSPISGHRSVSWYQQTPGQGLQFLFEYFSETQRNKGNFPGRFSGRQFSNSRSEMNVSTLELGDSALYLCASSQGQVYEQYFGPGTRLTVT.

The J gene is TRBJ2-7, the V gene TRBV7-2; 8 positions match TRBD2. Looked up from germline, CDR1 is SGHTA and CDR2 is FQGNSA. The trim removed 4 bases at V and 7 bases at J, leaving 9 bases unmatched. The CDR3 extends over 14 amino acids. CDR3 loop: CASSWAGGSSEQYF. The DNA for the CDR3 is TGTGCCAGCAGCTGGGCGGGGGGATCTAGTGAGCAGTACTTC.

The CDR3 reads CAWRIQGKSGNTIYF. The CDR3 coding sequence is TGTGCCTGGAGAATCCAGGGGAAGTCTGGAAACACCATATATTTT. J is TRBJ1-3 and V is TRBV30; tentative D call: TRBD1 (6 bases). This CDR3 has 15 amino acids. V dropped 3 bases and J dropped 1 base, with 13 bases sitting between them. Germline V lookup: CDR1 GTSNPN, CDR2 SVGIG (reference sequence).

The chain is built from TRBV5-1 and TRBJ2-3; TRBD1 matches 8 bases. This CDR3 comprises 15 residues. CDR1 and CDR2 from the germline V gene are SGHRS and YFSETQ. V lost 1 base to trimming and J lost 0 bases; unmatched junction nucleotides: 1. In DNA, the CDR3 is TGCGCCAGCAGCTTGCGGACAGGGAGCACAGATACGCAGTATTTT. It yields the protein CASSLRTGSTDTQYF.

The V gene is TRBV10-1, the J gene TRBJ2-1; 13 positions agree with TRBD2. This CDR3 has 16 amino acids. CDR1 WNHNN and CDR2 SYGVQD come from the germline V gene (reference sequence). Trimming took 6 bases from V and 3 from J; bases not matched to a gene: 5. CDR3 region: CASSAGLAGNYNEQFF. The CDR3 nucleotides are TGCGCCAGCAGCGCGGGACTAGCGGGAAACTACAATGAGCAGTTCTTC.

The J gene is TRBJ2-7, the V gene TRBV9; a possible D gene is TRBD1 (6 bases). Germline V lookup: CDR1 SGDLS, CDR2 YYNGEE. This CDR3 comprises 14 residues. V lost 7 bases to trimming and J lost 2 bases, with 16 bases between them. This CDR3 reads CASRGPQGTYEQYF. In DNA, the CDR3 is TGTGCCAGCCGCGGGCCTCAGGGGACCTACGAGCAGTACTTC.

The chain employs TRBV7-2 and TRBJ2-5, with TRBD2 identical over 8 bases. The CDR3 length is 15 residues. CDR1 SGHTA and CDR2 FQGNSA come from the germline V gene. V dropped 5 bases and J dropped 5; count of bases not matched to a gene: 10. The CDR3 DNA is TGTGCCAGCAGCCCTAGCGGGTTTGATGGGGAGACCCAGTACTTC. It translates to CASSPSGFDGETQYF.

The chain couples TRBV5-4 to TRBJ2-1; TRBD2 aligns across 7 bases. Unmatched junction bases numbered 2, after V lost 5 bases and J lost 0 bases. The germline V gene encodes CDR1 SGHNT and CDR2 YYREEE (reference sequence). The CDR3 consists of 14 residues. The CDR3 sequence: CASSREGSYNEQFF. DNA for the CDR3: TGTGCCAGCAGTAGGGAGGGCTCCTACAATGAGCAGTTCTTC.

The chain links TRBV6-1 to TRBJ1-5; 7 bases line up with TRBD1. The germline CDR1 and CDR2 sequences are MNHNS and SASEGT. V shed 6 bases and J 6 bases; nucleotides not matched to a gene: 11. This CDR3 is 15 amino acids long. The CDR3 region is CASSGVAGGSQPQHF. DNA of the CDR3: TGTGCCAGCAGCGGCGTGGCAGGGGGGAGTCAGCCCCAGCATTTT.

V gene TRBV2 combines with J gene TRBJ2-3; TRBD2 aligns across 7 bases. This CDR3 region has 17 residues. The trim removed 7 bases at V and 2 bases at J, leaving 15 bases unmatched. The germline CDR1 and CDR2 sequences are SNHLY and FYNNEI. The CDR3 DNA sequence: TGTGCCAGCAAAGAGCGGGGAGTAGCGAGAATCACAGATACGCAGTATTTT. Amino acids: CASKERGVARITDTQYF.

The chain carries TRBV4-1 and TRBJ2-2; 7 bases are shared with TRBD2. The CDR3 runs 14 residues. V dropped 1 base and J dropped 7; count of bases not matched to a gene: 3. The germline V gene has CDR1 MGHRA and CDR2 YSYEKL. CDR3 coding DNA: TGCGCCAGCAGCCAAGTACTAGCGATCGGGGAGCTGTTTTTT. This translates into CASSQVLAIGELFF.

The chain joins TRBV18 to TRBJ2-7; unclear D gene. The CDR3 covers 11 residues. The V gene's germline CDR1 is KGHSH and CDR2 LQKENI. V was trimmed by 3 bases and J by 7 bases, leaving 7 bases between them. DNA of the CDR3: TGTGCCAGCTCACCCCAGGTTGAGCAGTACTTC. Its translation is CASSPQVEQYF.

A word on this clone: Other DNA sequences in the sample encode the same CDR3. The chain couples TRBV7-2 to TRBJ2-7; possible D gene TRBD2, 5 bases. Germline V lookup: CDR1 SGHTA, CDR2 FQGNSA. V dropped 5 bases and J dropped 0 bases, with 11 bases sitting between them. The CDR3 length is 14 residues. The CDR3 DNA reads TGTGCCAGCAGCCCAGGAGGCCGCTCCTACGAGCAGTACTTC. It translates to CASSPGGRSYEQYF.

The chain is built from TRBV10-3 and TRBJ2-2; no firm D call. Germline-derived CDR1 and CDR2 are ENHRY and SYGVKD. The CDR3 sequence is 11 residues long. Between the trimmed V and J ends, which lost 10 bases and 3 bases, there was a span of 6 bases. The DNA of the CDR3 is TGTGCCACTACCGACACCGGGGAGCTGTTTTTT. As protein: CATTDTGELFF.

The rearrangement links TRBV19 to TRBJ1-1; D remains ambiguous. The germline V gene has CDR1 LNHDA and CDR2 SQIVND (reference sequence). Deletions cut 7 bases from V and 1 base from J, with 25 bases between. The CDR3 contains 18 residues. DNA of the CDR3: TGTGCCAGTATCGCGTCACACCATGCCCACGGGGAGAACACTGAAGCTTTCTTT. Protein product: CASIASHHAHGENTEAFF.

The rearrangement links TRBV6-1 to TRBJ1-4; tentative D call: TRBD1 (5 bases). Trimming removed 5 bases from V and 4 bases from J, with 14 bases in between. CDR3 length: 15 amino acids. Germline V gene sequence: CDR1 MNHNS, CDR2 SASEGT. The CDR3 loop is CASSTKDGHNEKLFF. The CDR3 coding sequence is TGTGCCAGCAGTACCAAGGACGGACATAATGAAAAACTGTTTTTT.

This clone appeared a single time. This sequence joins TRBV19 and TRBJ1-1; TRBD1 might be the D (6 bases). V shed 0 bases and J shed 5 bases, with 13 bases lying between them. The CDR3 runs 15 residues. Germline loops: CDR1 LNHDA, CDR2 SQIVND (reference sequence). CDR3 sequence (DNA): TGTGCCAGTAGTATAGATGGGGGCATTCGGACTGAAGCTTTCTTT. Translated: CASSIDGGIRTEAFF.

The gene calls are TRBV10-2 and TRBJ2-2; 8 bases map to TRBD2. Germline V gives CDR1 WSHSY, CDR2 SAAADI. With 7 bases clipped from V and 3 bases from J, the junction kept 4 bases outside the gene matches. The CDR3 is 14 residues long. The CDR3 sequence: CASTSGGDTGELFF. The CDR3 nucleotides read TGCGCCAGCACCTCGGGAGGGGACACCGGGGAGCTGTTTTTT.